The following is a T cell receptor beta chain sequence with its context. The data belong to a study of response to subunit inactivated influenza vaccine. CDR1 and CDR2 from the germline V gene are SGHRS and YFSETQ. The CDR3 contains 13 residues. Trimming removed 4 bases from V and 6 bases from J; junction bases left unmatched: 5. In TCRdb, the RT-PCR reads were re-called with MiXCR into one record per CDR3 protein. The table lists about 540,000 distinct CDR3 sequences, around 25% of them singletons, with roughly 2.8% in the top ten. This sample also appeared in a second study, on T cells expressing NK-cell markers. This second study notes: 5'RACE template switching built TCR beta cDNA with unique molecular identifiers.

The starting material was CD4+ T cells sorted from PBMCs, obtained approximately 12 days after vaccination. V is TRBV5-1 and J is TRBJ2-7; 9 nucleotides agree with TRBD1. The receptor was derived from a man aged 45-65 years who received an inactivated influenza vaccine. CDR3 sequence: CASSTGQGGEQYF. DNA for the CDR3: TGCGCCAGCAGCACGGGACAGGGAGGCGAGCAGTACTTC. Full variable domain (remainder filled in from reference TRBV5-1 and TRBJ2-7): KAGVTQTPRYLIKTRGQQVTLSCSPISGHRSVSWYQQTPGQGLQFLFEYFSETQRNKGNFPGRFSGRQFSNSRSEMNVSTLELGDSALYLCASSTGQGGEQYFGPGTRLTVT.